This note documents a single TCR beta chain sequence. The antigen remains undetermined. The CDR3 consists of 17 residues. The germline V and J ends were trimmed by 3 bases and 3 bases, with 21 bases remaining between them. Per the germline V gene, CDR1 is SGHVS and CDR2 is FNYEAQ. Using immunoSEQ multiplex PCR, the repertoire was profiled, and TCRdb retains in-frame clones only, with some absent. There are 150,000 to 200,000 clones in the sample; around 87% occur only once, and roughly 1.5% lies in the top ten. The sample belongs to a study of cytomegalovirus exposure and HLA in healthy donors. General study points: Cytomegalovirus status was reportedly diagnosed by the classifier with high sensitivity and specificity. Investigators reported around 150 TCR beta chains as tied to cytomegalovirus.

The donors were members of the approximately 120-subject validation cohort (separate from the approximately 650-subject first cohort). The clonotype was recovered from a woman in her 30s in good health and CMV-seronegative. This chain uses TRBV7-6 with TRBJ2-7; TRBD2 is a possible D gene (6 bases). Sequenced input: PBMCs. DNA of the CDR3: TGTGCCAGCAGCTTGGGCCCCGGGACTCCAAAAAACTACGAGCAGTACTTC. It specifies CASSLGPGTPKNYEQYF.